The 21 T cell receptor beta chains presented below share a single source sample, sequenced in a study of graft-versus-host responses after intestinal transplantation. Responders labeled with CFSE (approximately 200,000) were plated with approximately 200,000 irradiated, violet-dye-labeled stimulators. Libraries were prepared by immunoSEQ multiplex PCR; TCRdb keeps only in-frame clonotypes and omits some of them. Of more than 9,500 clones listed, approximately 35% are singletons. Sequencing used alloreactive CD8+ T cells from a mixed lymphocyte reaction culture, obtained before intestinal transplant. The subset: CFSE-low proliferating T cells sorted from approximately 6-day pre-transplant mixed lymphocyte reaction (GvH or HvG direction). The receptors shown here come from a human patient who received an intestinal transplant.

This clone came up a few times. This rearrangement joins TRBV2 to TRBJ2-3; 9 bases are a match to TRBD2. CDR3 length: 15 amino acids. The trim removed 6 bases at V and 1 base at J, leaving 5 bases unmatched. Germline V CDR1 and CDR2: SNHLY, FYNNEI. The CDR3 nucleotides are TGTGCCAGCAGAGGGGGCGGGGGGGGCACAGATACGCAGTATTTT. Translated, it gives CASRGGGGGTDTQYF.

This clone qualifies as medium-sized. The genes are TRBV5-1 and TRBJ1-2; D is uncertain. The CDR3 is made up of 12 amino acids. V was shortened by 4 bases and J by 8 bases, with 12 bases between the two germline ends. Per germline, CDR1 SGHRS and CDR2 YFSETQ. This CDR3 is CASSNDSPGYTF. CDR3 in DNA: TGCGCCAGCAGCAACGACTCTCCCGGCTACACCTTC.

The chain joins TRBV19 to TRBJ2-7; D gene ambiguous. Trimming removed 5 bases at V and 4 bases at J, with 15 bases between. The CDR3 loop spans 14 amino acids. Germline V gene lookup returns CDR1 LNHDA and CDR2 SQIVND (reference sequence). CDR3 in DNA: TGTGCCAGTAGTCCCAGACGGTTCGTATACGAGCAGTACTTC. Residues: CASSPRRFVYEQYF.

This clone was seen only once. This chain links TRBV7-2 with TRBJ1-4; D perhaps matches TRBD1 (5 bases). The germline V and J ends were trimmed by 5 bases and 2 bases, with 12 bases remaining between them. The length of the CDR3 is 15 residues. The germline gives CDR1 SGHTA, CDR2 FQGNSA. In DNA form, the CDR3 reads TGTGCCAGCAGCGAGACCCGGGGGACTAATGAAAAACTGTTTTTT. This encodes CASSETRGTNEKLFF.

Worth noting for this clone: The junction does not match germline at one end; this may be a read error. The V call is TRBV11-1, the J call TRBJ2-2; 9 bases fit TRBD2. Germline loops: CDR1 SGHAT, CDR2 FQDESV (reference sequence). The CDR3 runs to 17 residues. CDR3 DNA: TGTGCCAGCGCCATCGCGGGAGGGTTCACTGAACACCGGGGAGCTGTTTTT. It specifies CASAIAGGFTEHRGAVF. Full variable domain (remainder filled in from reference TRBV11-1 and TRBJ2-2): EAEVAQSPRYKITEKSQAVAFWCDPISGHATLYWYRQILGQGPELLVQFQDESVVDDSQLPKDRFSAERLKGVDSTLKIQPAELGDSAMYLCASAIAGGFTEHRGAVFGEGSRLTVL.

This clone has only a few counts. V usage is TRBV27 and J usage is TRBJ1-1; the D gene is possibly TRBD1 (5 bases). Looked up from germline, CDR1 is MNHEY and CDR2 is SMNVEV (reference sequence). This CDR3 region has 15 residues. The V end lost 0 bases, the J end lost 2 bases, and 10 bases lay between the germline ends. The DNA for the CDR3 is TGTGCCAGCAGTTTATCAGGGGCCGGTAACACTGAAGCTTTCTTT. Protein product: CASSLSGAGNTEAFF.

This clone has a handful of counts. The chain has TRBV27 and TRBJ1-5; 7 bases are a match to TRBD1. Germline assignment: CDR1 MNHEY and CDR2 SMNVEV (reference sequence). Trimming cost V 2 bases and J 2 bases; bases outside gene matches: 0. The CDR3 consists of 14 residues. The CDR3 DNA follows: TGTGCCAGCAGTTTAACAGGGGGCAATCAGCCCCAGCATTTT. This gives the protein CASSLTGGNQPQHF.

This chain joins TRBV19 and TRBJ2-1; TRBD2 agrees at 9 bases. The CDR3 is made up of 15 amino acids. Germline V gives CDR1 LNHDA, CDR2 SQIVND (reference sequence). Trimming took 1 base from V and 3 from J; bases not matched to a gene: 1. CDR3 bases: TGTGCCAGTAGTATAGGGACTAGCGACTACAATGAGCAGTTCTTC. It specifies CASSIGTSDYNEQFF.

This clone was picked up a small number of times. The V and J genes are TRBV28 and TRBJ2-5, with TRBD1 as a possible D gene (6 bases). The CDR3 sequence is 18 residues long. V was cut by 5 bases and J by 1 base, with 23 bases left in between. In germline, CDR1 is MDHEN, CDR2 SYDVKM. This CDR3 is CASSTLTPSRGSQETQYF. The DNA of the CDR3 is TGTGCCAGCAGTACTCTCACCCCCAGCAGGGGTTCCCAAGAGACCCAGTACTTC.

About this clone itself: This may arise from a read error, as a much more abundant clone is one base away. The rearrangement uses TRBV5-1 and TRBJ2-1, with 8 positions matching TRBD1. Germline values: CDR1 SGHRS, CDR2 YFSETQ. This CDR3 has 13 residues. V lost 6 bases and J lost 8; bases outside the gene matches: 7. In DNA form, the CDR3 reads TGCGCCAGCATGATGACAGGGGCGGATGAGCAGTTCTTC. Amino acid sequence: CASMMTGADEQFF.

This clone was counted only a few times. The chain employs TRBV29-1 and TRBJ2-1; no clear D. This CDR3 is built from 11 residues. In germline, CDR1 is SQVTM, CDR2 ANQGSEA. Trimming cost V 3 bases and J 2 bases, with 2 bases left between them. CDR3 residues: CSVDPYNEQFF. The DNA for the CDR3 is TGCAGCGTTGACCCCTACAATGAGCAGTTCTTC.

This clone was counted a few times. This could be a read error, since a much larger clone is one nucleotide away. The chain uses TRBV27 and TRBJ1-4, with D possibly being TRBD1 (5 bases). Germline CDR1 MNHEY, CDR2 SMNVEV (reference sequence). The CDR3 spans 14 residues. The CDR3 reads CARSLRGGDEKLFF. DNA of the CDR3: TGTGCCCGCAGTTTACGGGGGGGGGATGAAAAACTGTTTTTT.

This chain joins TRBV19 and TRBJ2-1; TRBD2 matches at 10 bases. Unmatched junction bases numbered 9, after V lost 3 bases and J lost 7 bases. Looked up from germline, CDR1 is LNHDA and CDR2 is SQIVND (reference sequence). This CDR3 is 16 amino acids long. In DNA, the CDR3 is TGTGCCAGTAGTATCTGGGCTAGCGGGAGTAGAAATGAGCAGTTCTTC. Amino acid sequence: CASSIWASGSRNEQFF.

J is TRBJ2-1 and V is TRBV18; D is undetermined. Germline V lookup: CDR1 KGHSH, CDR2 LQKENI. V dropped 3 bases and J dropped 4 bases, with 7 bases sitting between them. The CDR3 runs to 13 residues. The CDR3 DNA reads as TGTGCCAGCTCACCGGGTCTTTACAATGAGCAGTTCTTC. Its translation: CASSPGLYNEQFF.

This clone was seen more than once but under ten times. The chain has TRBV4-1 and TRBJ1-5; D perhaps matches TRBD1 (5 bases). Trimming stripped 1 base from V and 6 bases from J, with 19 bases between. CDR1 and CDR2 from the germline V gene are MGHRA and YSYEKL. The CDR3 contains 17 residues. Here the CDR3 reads CASSQAPLWGVGQPQHF. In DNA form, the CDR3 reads TGCGCCAGCAGCCAAGCCCCTCTCTGGGGGGTAGGTCAGCCCCAGCATTTT.

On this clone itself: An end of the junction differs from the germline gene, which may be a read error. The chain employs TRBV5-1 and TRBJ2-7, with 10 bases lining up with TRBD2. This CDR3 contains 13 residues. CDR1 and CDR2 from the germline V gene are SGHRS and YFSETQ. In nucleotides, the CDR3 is TGTGCCAGCAGCTGGGGGACTAGCGCCTTGAGGGACTTC. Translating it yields CASSWGTSALRDF.

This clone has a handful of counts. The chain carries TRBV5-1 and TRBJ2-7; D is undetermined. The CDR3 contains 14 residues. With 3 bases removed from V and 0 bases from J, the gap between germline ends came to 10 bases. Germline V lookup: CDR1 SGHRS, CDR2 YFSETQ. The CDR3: CASSSDLGSYEQYF. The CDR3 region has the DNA TGCGCCAGCAGCTCAGACCTGGGCTCCTACGAGCAGTACTTC.

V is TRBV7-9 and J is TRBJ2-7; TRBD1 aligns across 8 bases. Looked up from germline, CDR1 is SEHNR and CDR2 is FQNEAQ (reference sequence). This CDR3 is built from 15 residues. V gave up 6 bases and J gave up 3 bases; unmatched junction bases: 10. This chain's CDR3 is CASSSQGGTYYEQYF. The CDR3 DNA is TGTGCCAGCAGTTCACAGGGGGGAACCTACTACGAGCAGTACTTC.

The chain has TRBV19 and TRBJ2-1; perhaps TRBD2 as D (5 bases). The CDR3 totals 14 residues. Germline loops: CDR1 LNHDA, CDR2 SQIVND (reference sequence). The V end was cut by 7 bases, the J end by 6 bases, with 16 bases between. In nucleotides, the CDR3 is TGTGCCAGTACCTTGGGCTACGGGGTCAATGAGCAGTTCTTC. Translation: CASTLGYGVNEQFF.

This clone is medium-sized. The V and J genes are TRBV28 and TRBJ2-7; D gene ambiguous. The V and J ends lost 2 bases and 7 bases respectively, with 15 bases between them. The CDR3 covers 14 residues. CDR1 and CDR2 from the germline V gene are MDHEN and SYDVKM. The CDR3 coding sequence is TGTGCCAGCAGTTTAGAATCCCGGAGTAAAGAGCAGTACTTC. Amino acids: CASSLESRSKEQYF.

CDR3 residues: CASSETRQSRANVLTF. In DNA form, the CDR3 reads TGTGCCAGCAGCGAGACTCGACAAAGTCGGGCCAACGTCCTGACTTTC. V usage is TRBV11-3 and J usage is TRBJ2-6; D is unresolved. V was clipped by 5 bases and J by 5 bases, with 16 bases between them. Germline V CDR1 and CDR2: SGHNT, YENEEA. This CDR3 region has 16 residues.